These 31 T cell receptor beta chains originate from one sample sequenced in a study of identifying expanded T cells in peripheral blood. The table came from immunoSEQ multiplex PCR; TCRdb's copy has only in-frame clones and leaves some out. The sample records around 84,000 clones, around 90% being singletons. The sequencing input was blood. These receptors were obtained from a person aged 18-70 years in good health.

This chain links TRBV12-5 with TRBJ1-3, with 7 bases fitting TRBD1. With 6 bases clipped from V and 2 bases from J, the junction kept 4 bases outside the gene matches. CDR1 is LGHNT and CDR2 is FRNRAP in the germline V gene. The CDR3 spans 14 residues. CDR3 in DNA: TGTGCTAGTGGCACCGACAGGGCTGGAAACACCATATATTTT. Translated, it gives CASGTDRAGNTIYF.

The chain recombines TRBV27 with TRBJ1-6, with D unclear. The length of the CDR3 is 13 residues. Germline-derived CDR1 and CDR2 are MNHEY and SMNVEV (reference sequence). V was cut by 3 bases and J by 9 bases, with 9 bases left in between. CDR3 nucleotides: TGTGCCAGCAGTTTCCATATCGCTTCACCCCTCCACTTT. Amino acids: CASSFHIASPLHF.

The rearrangement joins TRBV6-5 to TRBJ2-1, with a weak D call TRBD2 (5 bases). The CDR3 spans 12 residues. Germline lookup yields CDR1 MNHEY and CDR2 SVGAGI. V was cut by 1 base and J by 8 bases, with 6 bases left in between. CDR3 residues: CASSYYGDEQFF. Written as DNA, the CDR3 is TGTGCCAGCAGTTACTACGGGGATGAGCAGTTCTTC.

The chain has TRBV7-6 and TRBJ1-4, with unresolved D. The V and J ends lost 0 bases and 5 bases respectively, with 7 bases between them. The CDR3 is made up of 14 amino acids. In germline, CDR1 is SGHVS, CDR2 FNYEAQ. Here the CDR3 reads CASSLASKNEKLFF. The CDR3 DNA sequence: TGTGCCAGCAGCTTAGCGTCGAAAAATGAAAAACTGTTTTTT.

V usage is TRBV5-1 and J usage is TRBJ1-6; D is uncertain. There are 15 residues in the CDR3. The V gene's germline CDR1 is SGHRS and CDR2 YFSETQ. The germline V and J ends were trimmed by 1 base and 7 bases, with 12 bases remaining between them. CDR3 in DNA: TGCGCCAGCAGCTTGTTGGACTCTAGGAATTCACCCCTCCACTTT. It yields the protein CASSLLDSRNSPLHF.

This clone was picked up a small number of times. This chain joins TRBV27 and TRBJ2-7; a possible D gene is TRBD1 (5 bases). The CDR3 consists of 14 residues. V was pared by 0 bases and J by 3 bases, with 9 bases between. Germline CDR1 reads MNHEY; CDR2 reads SMNVEV (reference sequence). The CDR3 DNA reads TGTGCCAGCAGTTTATCGAAGGGGTTCTACGAGCAGTACTTC. Translation: CASSLSKGFYEQYF.

J is TRBJ1-1 and V is TRBV9, with a weak D call TRBD1 (6 bases). Germline V gene data show CDR1 as SGDLS and CDR2 as YYNGEE. The CDR3 contains 14 residues. With 0 bases removed from V and 6 bases from J, the gap between germline ends came to 12 bases. CDR3 in DNA: TGTGCCAGCAGCGTAGCTAACGGGGGCTCTGAAGCTTTCTTT. Translation gives CASSVANGGSEAFF.

The rearrangement uses TRBV6-5 and TRBJ1-1; TRBD1 might be the D (6 bases). This CDR3 contains 11 residues. Trimming removed 7 bases from V and 5 bases from J, with 8 bases in between. From germline, CDR1 is MNHEY and CDR2 SVGAGI. The CDR3 is CASTRGTEAFF. The CDR3 nucleotides read TGTGCCAGCACCAGGGGAACTGAAGCTTTCTTT.

The CDR3 nucleotides read TGTGCCAGTAGTAAGGGGTTCGCTGAAGCTTTCTTT. Translation: CASSKGFAEAFF. V usage is TRBV19 and J usage is TRBJ1-1, with D possibly TRBD1 on 5 matching bases. This CDR3 comprises 12 residues. V was clipped by 4 bases and J by 6 bases, with 9 bases between them. Germline CDR1 is LNHDA and CDR2 is SQIVND (reference sequence).

The rearrangement links TRBV19 to TRBJ1-2, with TRBD1 matching over 7 bases. This CDR3 comprises 18 residues. From germline, CDR1 is LNHDA and CDR2 SQIVND (reference sequence). Germline trimming cut 6 bases from V and 4 bases from J; bases unmatched to any gene: 20. The CDR3 here is CASSRQKQTGSTTYGYTF. CDR3 nucleotide sequence: TGTGCCAGTAGCCGTCAAAAACAGACAGGGAGCACCACCTATGGCTACACCTTC. The full variable domain, its missing parts supplied by reference TRBV19 and TRBJ1-2, is DGGITQSPKYLFRKEGQNVTLSCEQNLNHDAMYWYRQDPGQGLRLIYYSQIVNDFQKGDIAEGYSVSREKKESFPLTVTSAQKNPTAFYLCASSRQKQTGSTTYGYTFGSGTRLTVV.

The chain uses TRBV29-1 and TRBJ2-7; 8 bases are a match to TRBD1. Germline lookup yields CDR1 SQVTM and CDR2 ANQGSEA. Losses at the gene ends were 2 bases for V and 7 bases for J; bases not matched to a gene: 13. This CDR3 spans 15 amino acids. CDR3 coding DNA: TGCAGCGTTGAAACCCTGACAGGGGCCTCCCGTGAGCAGTACTTC. Translating it yields CSVETLTGASREQYF.

This rearrangement joins TRBV5-1 to TRBJ2-1; no clear D gene. Trimming removed 7 bases from V and 2 bases from J, with 13 bases in between. Germline V gene data show CDR1 as SGHRS and CDR2 as YFSETQ. The CDR3 is 14 residues long. Here the CDR3 DNA reads TGCGCCAGCTCTCGGACGGATACCTACAATGAGCAGTTCTTC. Protein: CASSRTDTYNEQFF.

V is TRBV6-1 and J is TRBJ1-1; D unresolved. Deletions cut 6 bases from V and 0 bases from J, with 8 bases between. This CDR3 has 13 amino acids. Germline values: CDR1 MNHNS, CDR2 SASEGT. This chain's CDR3 is CASSERLNTEAFF. Written as DNA, the CDR3 is TGTGCCAGCAGCGAAAGGTTGAACACTGAAGCTTTCTTT.

The chain links TRBV27 to TRBJ2-1; maybe TRBD1 (6 bases). With 5 bases removed from V and 0 bases from J, the gap between germline ends came to 14 bases. The CDR3 extends over 16 amino acids. Per germline, CDR1 MNHEY and CDR2 SMNVEV (reference sequence). As DNA, the CDR3 is TGTGCCAGCAGTCTGAGGGACACGAGCTCCTACAATGAGCAGTTCTTC. Amino acids: CASSLRDTSSYNEQFF.

The chain employs TRBV19 and TRBJ2-5, with D tentatively TRBD1 (5 bases). V lost 6 bases and J 3 bases, leaving 17 bases between the germline ends. Per the germline V gene, CDR1 is LNHDA and CDR2 is SQIVND (reference sequence). The CDR3 is 15 residues long. DNA of the CDR3: TGTGCCAGTAGCACAACTTATGACAGAGAAGAGACCCAGTACTTC. Translation: CASSTTYDREETQYF.

This clone has only one observation. The CDR3 DNA is TGTGCCAGCAGCTGGGACAGGGGCAGCATTGAGCAGTTCTTC. It specifies CASSWDRGSIEQFF. The genes are TRBV13 and TRBJ2-1, with 10 positions matching TRBD1. CDR1 and CDR2 (germline): PRHDT, FYEKMQ (reference sequence). The CDR3 consists of 14 residues. The V segment lost 4 bases and the J segment 9 bases; nucleotides outside the gene matches: 6.

The chain's CDR3 is CASSPSGGRSFITEAFF. The CDR3, as DNA: TGTGCCAGCAGCCCATCCGGGGGGCGCAGTTTTATCACTGAAGCTTTCTTT. This chain uses TRBV7-2 with TRBJ1-1; a weak D match, TRBD1 (6 bases). V gave up 5 bases and J gave up 4 bases, with 23 bases separating them. Germline V gene lookup returns CDR1 SGHTA and CDR2 FQGNSA. There are 17 residues in the CDR3.

This chain uses TRBV10-3 with TRBJ1-2, with TRBD1 as a possible D gene (5 bases). CDR1 is ENHRY, CDR2 SYGVKD, per germline. V was clipped by 4 bases and J by 6 bases, with 18 bases between them. This CDR3 is 15 amino acids long. Here the CDR3 reads CAISGSPTVPDGYTF. The CDR3 DNA reads TGTGCCATCAGTGGTTCCCCGACAGTCCCGGATGGCTACACCTTC.

The chain has TRBV6-6 and TRBJ1-1; tentatively, D is TRBD1 (5 bases). V gave up 4 bases and J gave up 6 bases, with 15 bases separating them. Germline V gives CDR1 MNHNY, CDR2 SVGAGI (reference sequence). This CDR3 is 14 amino acids long. CDR3 sequence (DNA): TGTGCCAGCAGTTCCCCGGGCAGGGAGGCTGAAGCTTTCTTT. Its protein product is CASSSPGREAEAFF.

The genes are TRBV6-5 and TRBJ1-4; 7 bases match TRBD1. The CDR3 has 15 residues. CDR1 is MNHEY and CDR2 is SVGAGI in the germline V gene. V shed 1 base, J shed 7 bases, and the junction held 6 bases outside the gene matches. Here the CDR3 reads CASSYLAGGLEKLFF. The CDR3, as DNA: TGTGCCAGCAGTTACTTAGCAGGGGGTCTTGAAAAACTGTTTTTT.

This rearrangement joins TRBV4-1 to TRBJ2-1; possibly TRBD2 for D (7 bases). V was clipped by 4 bases and J by 8 bases, with 21 bases between them. This CDR3 spans 16 amino acids. In germline, CDR1 is MGHRA, CDR2 YSYEKL. The chain's CDR3 is CASSPEDGRRGDEQFF. The CDR3 DNA reads TGCGCCAGCAGCCCAGAGGACGGGAGGAGGGGGGATGAGCAGTTCTTC.

This chain connects TRBV2 to TRBJ2-3; TRBD2 might be the D (5 bases). CDR1 and CDR2 (germline): SNHLY, FYNNEI. CDR3 length equals 12 residues. V gave up 4 bases and J gave up 6 bases, with 8 bases separating them. The DNA of the CDR3 is TGTGCCAGCAGTGGAACTAGTGATACGCAGTATTTT. Its translation: CASSGTSDTQYF.

The V call is TRBV7-6, the J call TRBJ2-3; either TRBD1 or TRBD2 may fit D (5 bases each). V was cut by 4 bases and J by 7 bases, with 12 bases left in between. Germline values: CDR1 SGHVS, CDR2 FNYEAQ. The CDR3 sequence is 13 residues long. In nucleotides, the CDR3 is TGTGCCAGCAGCTCCTACGGGGCGTATACGCAGTATTTT. Translation: CASSSYGAYTQYF.

Remarks on this clone: Other DNA sequences within the sample encode an identical CDR3. The chain has TRBV20-1 and TRBJ1-1, with D maybe TRBD1 (6 bases). The CDR3 is made up of 11 amino acids. CDR1 and CDR2 (germline): DFQATT, SNEGSKA (reference sequence). Trimming pared 4 bases from V and 4 bases from J, leaving 7 bases between. CDR3 DNA sequence: TGCAGTGCTAAGGGGGGCACTGAAGCTTTCTTT. Translated, it gives CSAKGGTEAFF.

V gene TRBV6-5 combines with J gene TRBJ2-7; 9 positions agree with TRBD1. Germline V CDR1 and CDR2: MNHEY, SVGAGI. V dropped 6 bases and J dropped 4; count of bases not matched to a gene: 7. This CDR3 has 14 residues. Written as DNA, the CDR3 is TGTGCCAGCAGACGCGGGACAGGGAGATACGAGCAGTACTTC. Amino acid sequence: CASRRGTGRYEQYF.

The genes are TRBV7-9 and TRBJ1-2; D is uncertain. V gave up 0 bases and J gave up 7 bases, with 9 bases separating them. The CDR3 is 13 amino acids. The germline V gene has CDR1 SEHNR and CDR2 FQNEAQ (reference sequence). The CDR3 here is CASSLALGGGYTF. The CDR3 nucleotides are TGTGCCAGCAGCTTAGCCCTGGGTGGTGGCTACACCTTC.

The genes are TRBV19 and TRBJ1-3, with a weak D call TRBD1 (5 bases). Germline CDR1 and CDR2: LNHDA and SQIVND (reference sequence). The CDR3 length is 15 residues. Trimming pared 3 bases from V and 2 bases from J, leaving 11 bases between. CDR3 in amino acids: CASSILTRAGNTIYF. In nucleotides, the CDR3 is TGTGCCAGTAGTATTCTAACCAGGGCTGGAAACACCATATATTTT. The full variable domain, in which reference TRBV19 and TRBJ1-3 provide the parts outside the CDR3, is DGGITQSPKYLFRKEGQNVTLSCEQNLNHDAMYWYRQDPGQGLRLIYYSQIVNDFQKGDIAEGYSVSREKKESFPLTVTSAQKNPTAFYLCASSILTRAGNTIYFGEGSWLTVV.

The chain recombines TRBV9 with TRBJ2-3; the match to TRBD2 covers 16 bases. The CDR3 extends over 18 amino acids. Germline CDR1 is SGDLS and CDR2 is YYNGEE. The V and J ends lost 4 bases and 2 bases, in that order; junction bases with no gene match: 7. CDR3 nucleotide sequence: TGTGCCAGCAGCCTAGAGGGACTAGCGGGAGGGCCCACAGATACGCAGTATTTT. This gives the protein CASSLEGLAGGPTDTQYF.

This chain connects TRBV27 to TRBJ1-2; TRBD1 agrees at 7 bases. The CDR3 totals 17 residues. J was trimmed by 0 bases and V by 1 base; bases with no gene match: 8. Germline values: CDR1 MNHEY, CDR2 SMNVEV (reference sequence). CDR3 region: CASSLWPRGNTNYGYTF. The CDR3 nucleotides are TGTGCCAGCAGTTTATGGCCCAGGGGGAATACTAACTATGGCTACACCTTC.

V gene TRBV10-3 combines with J gene TRBJ2-1; possible D gene TRBD2, 7 bases. Germline V gives CDR1 ENHRY, CDR2 SYGVKD. Trimming removed 5 bases from V and 2 bases from J, with 13 bases in between. The CDR3 totals 15 residues. DNA for the CDR3: TGTGCCATCAGTTCAGGGAGGGGGACCTACAATGAGCAGTTCTTC. As protein: CAISSGRGTYNEQFF.

The rearrangement uses TRBV30 and TRBJ1-1; D gene ambiguous. CDR3 length equals 12 residues. V lost 0 bases, J lost 8 bases, and 10 bases lay in between. The germline V gene encodes CDR1 GTSNPN and CDR2 SVGIG (reference sequence). The chain's CDR3 is CAWSVLITEAFF. The CDR3 DNA reads TGTGCCTGGAGTGTATTAATTACCGAAGCTTTCTTT.